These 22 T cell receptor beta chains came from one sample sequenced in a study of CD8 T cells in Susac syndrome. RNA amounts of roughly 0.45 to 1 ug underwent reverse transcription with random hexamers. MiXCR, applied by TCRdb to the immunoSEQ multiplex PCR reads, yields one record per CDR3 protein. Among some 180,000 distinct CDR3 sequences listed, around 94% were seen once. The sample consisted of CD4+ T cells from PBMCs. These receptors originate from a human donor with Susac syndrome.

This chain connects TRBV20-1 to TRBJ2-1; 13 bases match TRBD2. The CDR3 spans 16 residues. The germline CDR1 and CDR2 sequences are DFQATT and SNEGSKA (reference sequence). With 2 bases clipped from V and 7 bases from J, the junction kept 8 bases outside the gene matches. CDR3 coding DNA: TGCAGTGCTAGAATCTCTGGACTAGCGGGAGATAATGAGCAGTTCTTC. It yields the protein CSARISGLAGDNEQFF.

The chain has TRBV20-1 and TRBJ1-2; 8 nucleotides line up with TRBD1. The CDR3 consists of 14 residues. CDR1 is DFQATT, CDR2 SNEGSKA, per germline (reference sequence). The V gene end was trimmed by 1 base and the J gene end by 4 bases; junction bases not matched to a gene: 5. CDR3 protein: CSARGTGKGYGYTF. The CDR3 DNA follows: TGCAGTGCTAGAGGGACAGGGAAGGGCTATGGCTACACCTTC.

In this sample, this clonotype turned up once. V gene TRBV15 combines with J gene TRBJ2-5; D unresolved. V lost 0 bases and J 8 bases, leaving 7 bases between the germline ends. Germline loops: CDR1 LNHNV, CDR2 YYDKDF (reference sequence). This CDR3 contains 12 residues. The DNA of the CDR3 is TGTGCCACCAGCAGAGATGCAGGCACCCAGTACTTC. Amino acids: CATSRDAGTQYF.

CDR3 sequence reads: CASLPRGTGYGYTF. CDR3 nucleotides: TGTGCCAGCCTTCCGCGCGGGACAGGCTATGGCTACACCTTC. The gene calls are TRBV2 and TRBJ1-2, with 8 nucleotides matching TRBD1. The CDR3 runs 14 residues. The V segment lost 8 bases and the J segment 4 bases; nucleotides outside the gene matches: 9. CDR1 and CDR2 from the germline V gene are SNHLY and FYNNEI.

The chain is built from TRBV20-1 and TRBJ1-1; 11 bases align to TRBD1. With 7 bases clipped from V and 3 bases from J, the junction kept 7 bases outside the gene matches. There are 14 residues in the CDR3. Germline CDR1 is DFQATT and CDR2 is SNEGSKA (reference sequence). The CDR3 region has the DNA TGCAGTGTACTTTTGGGACAGGGGGACACTGAAGCTTTCTTT. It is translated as CSVLLGQGDTEAFF.

CDR3 nucleotide sequence: TGCAGTGGTCAAGAGGATGGGAACACCGGGGAGCTGTTTTTT. As protein: CSGQEDGNTGELFF. The J gene is TRBJ2-2, the V gene TRBV20-1; no firm D call. CDR3 length: 14 amino acids. Germline CDR1 is DFQATT and CDR2 is SNEGSKA (reference sequence). Trimming pared 7 bases from V and 1 base from J, leaving 13 bases between.

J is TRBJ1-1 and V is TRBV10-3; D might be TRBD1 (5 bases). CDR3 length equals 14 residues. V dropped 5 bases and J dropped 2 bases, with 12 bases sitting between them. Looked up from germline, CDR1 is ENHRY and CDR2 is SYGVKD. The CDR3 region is CAISIGTSNTEAFF. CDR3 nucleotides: TGTGCCATCAGTATCGGGACTTCCAACACTGAAGCTTTCTTT.

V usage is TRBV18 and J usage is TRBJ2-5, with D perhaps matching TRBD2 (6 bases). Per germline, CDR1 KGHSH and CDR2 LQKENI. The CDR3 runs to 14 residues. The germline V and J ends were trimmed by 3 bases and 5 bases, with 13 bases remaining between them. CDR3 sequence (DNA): TGTGCCAGCTCACCCGGACTATCTCGGGAGACCCAGTACTTC. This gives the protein CASSPGLSRETQYF.

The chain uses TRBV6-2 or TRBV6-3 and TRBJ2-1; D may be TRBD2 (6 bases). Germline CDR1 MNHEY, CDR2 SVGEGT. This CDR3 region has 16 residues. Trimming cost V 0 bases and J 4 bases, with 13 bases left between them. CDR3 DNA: TGTGCCAGCAGTTACTCTGGCGGGACCCGTTACAATGAGCAGTTCTTC. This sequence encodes CASSYSGGTRYNEQFF.

CDR3: CASSPRGQNSPLHF. The CDR3 coding sequence is TGTGCCAGCAGCCCTCGGGGTCAGAATTCACCCCTCCACTTT. The rearrangement uses TRBV7-2 and TRBJ1-6; no clear D. The V and J ends lost 5 bases and 7 bases respectively, with 12 bases between them. Germline V gene data show CDR1 as SGHTA and CDR2 as FQGNSA. The CDR3 covers 14 residues.

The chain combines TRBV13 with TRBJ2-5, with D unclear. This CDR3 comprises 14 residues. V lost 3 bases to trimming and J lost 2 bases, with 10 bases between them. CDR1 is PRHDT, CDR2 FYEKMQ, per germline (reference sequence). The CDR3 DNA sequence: TGTGCCAGCAGCTTCGAGATTCAACAAGAGACCCAGTACTTC. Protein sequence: CASSFEIQQETQYF.

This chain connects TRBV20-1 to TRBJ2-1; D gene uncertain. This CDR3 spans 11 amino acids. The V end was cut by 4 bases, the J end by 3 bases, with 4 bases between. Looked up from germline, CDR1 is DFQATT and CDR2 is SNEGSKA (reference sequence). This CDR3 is CSANYYNEQFF. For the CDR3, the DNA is TGCAGTGCTAATTACTACAATGAGCAGTTCTTC.

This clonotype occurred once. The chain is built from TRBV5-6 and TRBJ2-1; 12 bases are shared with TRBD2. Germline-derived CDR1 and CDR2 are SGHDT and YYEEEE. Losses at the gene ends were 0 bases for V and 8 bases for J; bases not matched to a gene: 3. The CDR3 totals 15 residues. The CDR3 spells CASSLGLAGAYEQFF. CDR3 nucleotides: TGTGCCAGCAGCTTGGGACTAGCGGGAGCGTATGAGCAGTTCTTC. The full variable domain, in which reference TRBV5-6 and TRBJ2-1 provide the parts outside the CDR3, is DAGVTQSPTHLIKTRGQQVTLRCSPKSGHDTVSWYQQALGQGPQFIFQYYEEEERQRGNFPDRFSGHQFPNYSSELNVNALLLGDSALYLCASSLGLAGAYEQFFGPGTRLTVL.

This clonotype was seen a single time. This CDR3 is CAWRGGGHLFTGELFF. The CDR3 region has the DNA TGTGCCTGGAGGGGGGGTGGACACCTATTCACCGGGGAGCTGTTTTTT. This chain joins TRBV30 and TRBJ2-2; TRBD2 might be the D (6 bases). This CDR3 is built from 16 residues. V lost 3 bases and J 4 bases, leaving 18 bases between the germline ends. The V gene's germline CDR1 is GTSNPN and CDR2 SVGIG (reference sequence).

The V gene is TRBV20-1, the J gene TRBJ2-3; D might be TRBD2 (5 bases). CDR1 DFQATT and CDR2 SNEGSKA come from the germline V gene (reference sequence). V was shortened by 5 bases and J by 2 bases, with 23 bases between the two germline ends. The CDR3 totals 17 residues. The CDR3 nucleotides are TGCAGTGCTCGGGCGTCAGAGGGTTCTCTTTACACAGATACGCAGTATTTT. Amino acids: CSARASEGSLYTDTQYF.

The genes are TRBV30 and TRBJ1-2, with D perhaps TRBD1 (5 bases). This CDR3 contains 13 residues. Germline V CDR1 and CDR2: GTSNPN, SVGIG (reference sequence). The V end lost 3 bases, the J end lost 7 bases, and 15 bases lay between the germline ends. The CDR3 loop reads CAWSSGALFGYTF. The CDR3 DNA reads TGTGCCTGGAGCAGCGGGGCCCTCTTTGGCTACACCTTC.

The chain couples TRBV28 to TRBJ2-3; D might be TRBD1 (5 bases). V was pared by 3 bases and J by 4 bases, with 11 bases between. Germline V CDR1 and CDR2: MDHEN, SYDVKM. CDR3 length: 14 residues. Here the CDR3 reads CASSFLWGPDTQYF. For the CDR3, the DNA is TGTGCCAGCAGTTTCCTGTGGGGCCCAGATACGCAGTATTTT.

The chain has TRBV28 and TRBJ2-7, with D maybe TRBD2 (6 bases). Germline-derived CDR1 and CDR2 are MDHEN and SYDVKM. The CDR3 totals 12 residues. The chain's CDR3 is CSSGLSSYEQYF. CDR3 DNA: TGTAGCAGCGGGTTGAGCTCCTACGAGCAGTACTTC.

The CDR3: CASSAGVRGADTQYF. The CDR3 DNA sequence: TGCGCCAGCAGCGCCGGAGTGAGGGGCGCCGATACGCAGTATTTT. V and J are TRBV4-1 and TRBJ2-3; D possibly matches TRBD1 or TRBD2 (5 bases each). Germline V gene sequence: CDR1 MGHRA, CDR2 YSYEKL. Deletions cut 5 bases from V and 6 bases from J, with 18 bases between. The CDR3 has 15 residues.

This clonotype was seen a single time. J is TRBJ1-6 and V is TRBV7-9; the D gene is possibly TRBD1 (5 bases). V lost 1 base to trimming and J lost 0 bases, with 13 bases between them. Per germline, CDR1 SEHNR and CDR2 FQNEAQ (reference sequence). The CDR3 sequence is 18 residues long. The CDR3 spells CASSLGPGGSSYNSPLHF. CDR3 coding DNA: TGTGCCAGCAGCTTAGGTCCGGGGGGGAGCTCCTATAATTCACCCCTCCACTTT.

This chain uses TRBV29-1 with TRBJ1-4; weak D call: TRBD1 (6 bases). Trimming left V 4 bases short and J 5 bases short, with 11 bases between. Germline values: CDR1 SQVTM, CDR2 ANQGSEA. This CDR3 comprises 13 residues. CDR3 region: CSVVAGANEKLFF. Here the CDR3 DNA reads TGCAGCGTTGTGGCGGGGGCCAATGAAAAACTGTTTTTT. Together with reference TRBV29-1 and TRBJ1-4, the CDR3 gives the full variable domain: SAVISQKPSRDICQRGTSLTIQCQVDSQVTMMFWYRQQPGQSLTLIATANQGSEATYESGFVIDKFPISRPNLTFSTLTVSNMSPEDSSIYLCSVVAGANEKLFFGSGTQLSVL.

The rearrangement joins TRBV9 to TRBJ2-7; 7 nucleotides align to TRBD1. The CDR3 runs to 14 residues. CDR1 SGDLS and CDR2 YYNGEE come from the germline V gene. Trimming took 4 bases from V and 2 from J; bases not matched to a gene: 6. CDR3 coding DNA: TGTGCCAGCAGCCCGCAAGGACAGGCCTACGAGCAGTACTTC. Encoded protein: CASSPQGQAYEQYF.